The T cell receptor beta chain under discussion was sequenced for a study of T cell responses to AZD1222 COVID-19 vaccine. Turning to the study itself: Pooled together were second doses at about 4 or about 12 weeks.

As concerns this clone: Antigen unknown.

Study findings and constraints: Sampling that yielded the repertoires occurred only after the peak T cell response. Of spike-specific TCRs, nearly half reportedly target regions left unmutated in variants. Spike-wide vaccine-associated CD4 TCRs dominated at 160-218 and 743-854.

The repertoire was sequenced with immunoSEQ multiplex PCR; TCRdb's copy has only in-frame clones and lacks some. The sample lists over 100,000 clones; approximately 91% were seen once. The V end lost 4 bases, the J end lost 3 bases, and 13 bases lay between the germline ends. Per the germline V gene, CDR1 is SGHRS and CDR2 is YFSETQ. The CDR3 has 14 residues. This sequence was found in an adult in good health. This specimen consisted of peripheral blood, obtained on day 0 of AZD1222 vaccination. The chain uses TRBV5-1 and TRBJ1-1, with D possibly TRBD1 on 5 matching bases. The CDR3 loop is CASSAGKVDTEAFF. CDR3 sequence (DNA): TGCGCCAGCAGCGCAGGGAAGGTGGACACTGAAGCTTTCTTT. The whole variable domain, remainder taken from reference TRBV5-1 and TRBJ1-1, is KAGVTQTPRYLIKTRGQQVTLSCSPISGHRSVSWYQQTPGQGLQFLFEYFSETQRNKGNFPGRFSGRQFSNSRSEMNVSTLELGDSALYLCASSAGKVDTEAFFGQGTRLTVV.